This T cell receptor beta chain was sequenced during a study of T cells after yellow fever vaccination. Turning to the study itself: Preparation of the low-cell-number fractions used SMART-Seq v4 Ultra Low Input. General study results and limits: Bulk-population clonotypes that are abundant could appear as contaminants in FACS-sorted repertoires.

The CDR3 has 15 residues. Trimming took off 5 bases at V and 8 bases at J, with 21 bases between the two ends. This clonotype has more than one count but fewer than ten. Its antigen is currently unknown. Conversion of TCR transcripts into cDNA relied on 5'RACE template switching, which added a universal primer site and UMIs. TCRdb itself ran the 5' RACE reads through MiXCR, one entry per CDR3 protein. The table includes approximately 300,000 distinct CDR3 sequences, about 6.9% detected once. The chain couples TRBV12-3 or TRBV12-4 to TRBJ1-2; maybe TRBD1 (6 bases). This TCR derives from a man aged 18 to 29 who received the YFV17D yellow fever vaccine. The specimen was PBMCs, collected approximately 40 days after the first yellow fever vaccination. The CDR3 DNA reads as TGTGCCAGCAGTCCGCCCTTCACAGGGAAGTGGGGCTACACCTTC. It encodes CASSPPFTGKWGYTF.